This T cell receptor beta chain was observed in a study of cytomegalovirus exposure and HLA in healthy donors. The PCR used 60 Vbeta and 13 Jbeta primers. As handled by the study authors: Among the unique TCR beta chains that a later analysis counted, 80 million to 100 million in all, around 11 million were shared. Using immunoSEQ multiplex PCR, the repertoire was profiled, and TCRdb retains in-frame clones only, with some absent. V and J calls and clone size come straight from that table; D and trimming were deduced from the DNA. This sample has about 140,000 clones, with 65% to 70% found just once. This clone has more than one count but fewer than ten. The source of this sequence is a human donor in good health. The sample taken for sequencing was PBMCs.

The CDR3 loop is CASSWVAGAGYNEQFF. The CDR3 region has the DNA TGTGCCAGCAGCTGGGTAGCGGGAGCGGGCTACAATGAGCAGTTCTTC. The genes are TRBV5-8 and TRBJ2-1, with 9 bases aligning to TRBD2. The CDR3 length is 16 residues. CDR1 is SGHTS and CDR2 is YDEGEE in the germline V gene. V lost 3 bases and J lost 3; bases outside the gene matches: 7.